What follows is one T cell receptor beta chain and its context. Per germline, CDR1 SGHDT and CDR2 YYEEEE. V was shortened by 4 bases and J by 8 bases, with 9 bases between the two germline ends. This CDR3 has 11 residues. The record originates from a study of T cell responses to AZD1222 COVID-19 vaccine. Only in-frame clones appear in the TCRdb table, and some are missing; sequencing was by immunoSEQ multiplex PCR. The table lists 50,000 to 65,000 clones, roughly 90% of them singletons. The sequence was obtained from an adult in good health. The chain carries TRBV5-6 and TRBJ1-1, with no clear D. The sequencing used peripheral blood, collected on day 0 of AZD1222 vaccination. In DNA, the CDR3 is TGTGCCAGCAGCCGAACAGAAGAAGCTTTCTTT. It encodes CASSRTEEAFF. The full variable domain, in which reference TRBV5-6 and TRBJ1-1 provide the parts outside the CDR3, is DAGVTQSPTHLIKTRGQQVTLRCSPKSGHDTVSWYQQALGQGPQFIFQYYEEEERQRGNFPDRFSGHQFPNYSSELNVNALLLGDSALYLCASSRTEEAFFGQGTRLTVV.